This T cell receptor (beta chain) is from a study of T cells in Graves' hyperthyroidism and ophthalmopathy. General observations from the study: The model identified upcoming ophthalmopathy a median approximately seven months ahead of onset.

Authors of the study amplified TCR beta CDR3 regions from RNA transcripts. Primed by the HTBI set, a first-round RT-PCR was run on the TCR CDR3. One entry per CDR3 protein, called by TCRdb with MiXCR from the multiplex PCR reads. The repertoire holds around 520,000 distinct CDR3 sequences, with approximately 24% as singletons. Ophthalmopathy patients had Clinical Activity Score at least 3, NOSPECS grade at least 4, duration under 3 months. Trimming stripped 7 bases from V and 1 base from J, with 11 bases between. This CDR3 spans 13 amino acids. Germline V gene lookup returns CDR1 MNHNS and CDR2 SASEGT. This clonotype was counted only a few times. Antigen: not known.

This TCR derives from a woman in her 30s with Graves' ophthalmopathy. This chain joins TRBV6-1 and TRBJ2-7, with a possible D match to TRBD2 (5 bases). Sequencing was carried out using blood. The CDR3 region is CASTPSGSYEQYF. CDR3 nucleotides: TGTGCCAGCACCCCCTCGGGGTCCTACGAGCAGTACTTC.